The clone carrying this TCR beta chain occurred many times. Its cognate antigen is unknown. Using constant-segment primers, 5'RACE produced TCR alpha and TCR beta cDNA libraries carrying sample barcodes and UMIs. Each CDR3 protein is one row after TCRdb ran MiXCR on the 5' RACE reads. The data contain about 29,000 distinct CDR3 sequences, 16% of them singletons. The data derive from a study of T-cell memory formation after mild COVID-19. General study findings and limits: The study found contracting CD4+ clones mainly in CM and EM and contracting CD8+ clones in EMRA.

The CDR3 spans 14 residues. Trimming shortened V by 5 bases and J by 6 bases, and 17 bases separated the two germline ends. CDR1 SGHTA and CDR2 FQGNSA come from the germline V gene. This clonotype originated in an adult who had mild COVID-19 (a few samples of this study predate the infection). Cell type and time point are not known. Sequenced material: PBMCs or a T cell subset sorted from them (not recorded which). The chain carries TRBV7-2 and TRBJ2-7; D is possibly TRBD1 (7 bases). CDR3 coding DNA: TGTGCCAGCAGCCCCGGGGGCAGGGGGTTCGAGCAGTACTTC. This encodes CASSPGGRGFEQYF.